This entry concerns a single TCR beta chain. The antigen is unknown. Uncontrolled infections, other autoimmune diseases, pregnancy or lactation barred patients from enrollment. Trimming stripped 6 bases from V and 5 bases from J, with 14 bases between. Germline V lookup: CDR1 DFQATT, CDR2 SNEGSKA (reference sequence). This CDR3 is 12 amino acids long. The data derive from a study of Graves' ophthalmopathy and Graves' hyperthyroidism. Beta-chain TCR CDR3 regions were amplified from RNA transcripts. The authors performed first-round RT-PCR with HTBI primers and then a second-round multiplex PCR. MiXCR was run by TCRdb on the multiplex PCR reads, yielding one entry per CDR3 protein. The sample consists of some 240,000 distinct CDR3 sequences, about 47% of them appearing once. Study conclusions and caveats: Appearing in blood as well were most expanded thyroid clonotypes above 0.001 frequency.

The J gene is TRBJ2-7, the V gene TRBV20-1; a possible D gene is TRBD1 (6 bases). The sample comprised peripheral blood. This receptor was taken from an adult man with Graves' ophthalmopathy. CDR3 amino acids: CSARTDGNEQYF. The CDR3 coding sequence is TGCAGTGCCCGGACAGACGGGAACGAGCAGTACTTC.